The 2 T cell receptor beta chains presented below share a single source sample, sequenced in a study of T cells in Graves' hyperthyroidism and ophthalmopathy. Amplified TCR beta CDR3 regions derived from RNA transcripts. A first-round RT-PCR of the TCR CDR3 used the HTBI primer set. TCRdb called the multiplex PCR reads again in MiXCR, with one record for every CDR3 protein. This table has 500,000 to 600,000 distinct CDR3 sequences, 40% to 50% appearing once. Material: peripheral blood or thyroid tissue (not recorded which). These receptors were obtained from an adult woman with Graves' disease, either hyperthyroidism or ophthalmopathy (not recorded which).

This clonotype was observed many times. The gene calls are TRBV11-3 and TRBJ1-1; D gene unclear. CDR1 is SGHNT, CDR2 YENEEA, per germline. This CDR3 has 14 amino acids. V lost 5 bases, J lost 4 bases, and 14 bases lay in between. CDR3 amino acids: CASSQDGVTTEAFF. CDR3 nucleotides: TGTGCCAGCAGCCAGGACGGGGTAACCACTGAAGCTTTCTTT.

The CDR3 protein is CASLRGGSYEQYF. CDR3 DNA sequence: TGTGCCAGTCTTCGCGGGGGTTCCTACGAGCAGTACTTC. The rearrangement links TRBV2 to TRBJ2-7; TRBD2 aligns across 7 bases. The germline gives CDR1 SNHLY, CDR2 FYNNEI. With V trimmed by 9 bases and J by 1 base, 6 bases remained unmatched. This CDR3 comprises 13 residues.